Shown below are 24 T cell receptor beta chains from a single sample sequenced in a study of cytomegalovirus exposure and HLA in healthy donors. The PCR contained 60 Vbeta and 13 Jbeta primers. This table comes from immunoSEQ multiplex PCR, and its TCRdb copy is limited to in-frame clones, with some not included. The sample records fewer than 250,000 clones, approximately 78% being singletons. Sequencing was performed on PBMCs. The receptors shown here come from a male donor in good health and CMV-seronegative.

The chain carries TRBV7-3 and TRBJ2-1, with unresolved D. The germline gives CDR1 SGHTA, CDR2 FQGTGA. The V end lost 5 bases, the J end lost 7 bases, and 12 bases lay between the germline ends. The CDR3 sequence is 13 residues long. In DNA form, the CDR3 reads TGTGCCAGCAGCCCAACTATAAATAATGAGCAGTTCTTC. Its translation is CASSPTINNEQFF. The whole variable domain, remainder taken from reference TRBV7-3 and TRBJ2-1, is GAGVSQTPSNKVTEKGKYVELRCDPISGHTALYWYRQSLGQGPEFLIYFQGTGAADDSGLPNDRFFAVRPEGSVSTLKIQRTERGDSAVYLCASSPTINNEQFFGPGTRLTVL.

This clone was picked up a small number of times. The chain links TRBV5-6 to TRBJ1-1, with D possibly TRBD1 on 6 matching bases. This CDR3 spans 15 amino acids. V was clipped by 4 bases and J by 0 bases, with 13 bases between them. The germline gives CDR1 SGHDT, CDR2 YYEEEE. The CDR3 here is CASSANNRVNTEAFF. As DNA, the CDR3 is TGTGCCAGCAGCGCCAACAACAGGGTGAACACTGAAGCTTTCTTT.

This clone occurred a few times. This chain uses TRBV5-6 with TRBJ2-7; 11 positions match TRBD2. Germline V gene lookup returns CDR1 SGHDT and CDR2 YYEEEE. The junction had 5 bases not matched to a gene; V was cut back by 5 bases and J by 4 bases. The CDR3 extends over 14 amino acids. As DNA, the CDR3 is TGTGCCAGCAGTTCGGGACTAGCGGTTTACGAGCAGTACTTC. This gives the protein CASSSGLAVYEQYF.

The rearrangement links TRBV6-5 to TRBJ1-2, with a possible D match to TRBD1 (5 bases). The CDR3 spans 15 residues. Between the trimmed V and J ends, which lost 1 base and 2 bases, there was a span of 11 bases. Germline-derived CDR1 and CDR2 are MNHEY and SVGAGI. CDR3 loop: CASSYYPGENYGYTF. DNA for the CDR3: TGTGCCAGCAGTTACTATCCGGGGGAGAACTATGGCTACACCTTC.

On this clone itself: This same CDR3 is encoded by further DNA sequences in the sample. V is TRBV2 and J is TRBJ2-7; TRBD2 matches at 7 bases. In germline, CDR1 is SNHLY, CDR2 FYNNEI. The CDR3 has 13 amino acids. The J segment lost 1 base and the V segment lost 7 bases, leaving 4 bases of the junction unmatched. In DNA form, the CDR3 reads TGTGCCAGCACGACCGGGGGGTCCTACGAGCAGTACTTC. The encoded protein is CASTTGGSYEQYF.

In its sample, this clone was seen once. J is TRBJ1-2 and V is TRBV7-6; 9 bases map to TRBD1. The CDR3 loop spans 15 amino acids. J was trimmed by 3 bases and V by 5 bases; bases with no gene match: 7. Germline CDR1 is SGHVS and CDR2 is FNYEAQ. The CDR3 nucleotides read TGTGCCAGCAGCCCCTGGACAGGGGACGACTATGGCTACACCTTC. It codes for CASSPWTGDDYGYTF.

The chain's CDR3 is CASSLRENPTGELFF. The CDR3, as DNA: TGTGCCAGCAGCCTAAGGGAGAATCCAACCGGGGAGCTGTTTTTT. The rearrangement joins TRBV7-9 to TRBJ2-2; TRBD2 might be the D (5 bases). The CDR3 covers 15 residues. The ends were cut back, 5 bases at V and 5 bases at J, with 15 bases in the middle. The germline CDR1 and CDR2 sequences are SEHNR and FQNEAQ (reference sequence).

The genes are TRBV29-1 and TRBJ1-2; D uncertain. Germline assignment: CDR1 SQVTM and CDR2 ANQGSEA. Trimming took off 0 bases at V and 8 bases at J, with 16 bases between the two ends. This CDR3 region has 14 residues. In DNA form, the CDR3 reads TGCAGCGTTGAAGACAGGTCACAGAGGAGGGGCTACACCTTC. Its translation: CSVEDRSQRRGYTF.

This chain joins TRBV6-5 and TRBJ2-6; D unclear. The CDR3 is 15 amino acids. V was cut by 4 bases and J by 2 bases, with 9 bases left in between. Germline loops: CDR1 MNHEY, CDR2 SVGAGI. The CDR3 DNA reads TGTGCCAGCAGTTGCGGAGTAGCTGGGGCCAACGTCCTGACTTTC. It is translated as CASSCGVAGANVLTF.

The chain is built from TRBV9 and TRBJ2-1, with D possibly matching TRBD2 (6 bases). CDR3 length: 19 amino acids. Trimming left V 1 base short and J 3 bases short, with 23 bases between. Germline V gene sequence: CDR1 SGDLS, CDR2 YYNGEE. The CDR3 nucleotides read TGTGCCAGCAGCGTAACCTTTACCGTGGGACTCGTGAGCTACAATGAGCAGTTCTTC. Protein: CASSVTFTVGLVSYNEQFF.

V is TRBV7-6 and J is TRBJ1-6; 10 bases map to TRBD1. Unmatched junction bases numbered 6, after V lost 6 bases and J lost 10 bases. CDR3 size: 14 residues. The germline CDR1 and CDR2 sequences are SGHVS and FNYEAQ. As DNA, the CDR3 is TGTGCCAGCAGTTACGGACAGGGGGACTCACCCCTCCACTTT. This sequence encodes CASSYGQGDSPLHF. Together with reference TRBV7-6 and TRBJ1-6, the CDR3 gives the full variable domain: GAGVSQSPRYKVTKRGQDVALRCDPISGHVSLYWYRQALGQGPEFLTYFNYEAQQDKSGLPNDRFSAERPEGSISTLTIQRTEQRDSAMYRCASSYGQGDSPLHFGNGTRLTVT.

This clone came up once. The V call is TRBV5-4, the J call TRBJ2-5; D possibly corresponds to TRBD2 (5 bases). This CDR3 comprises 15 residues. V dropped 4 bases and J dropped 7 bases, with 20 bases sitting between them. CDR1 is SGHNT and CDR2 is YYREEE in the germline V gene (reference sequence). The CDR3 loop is CASSPGSGGEGTQYF. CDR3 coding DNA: TGTGCCAGCAGCCCTGGGAGCGGAGGCGAAGGGACCCAGTACTTC.

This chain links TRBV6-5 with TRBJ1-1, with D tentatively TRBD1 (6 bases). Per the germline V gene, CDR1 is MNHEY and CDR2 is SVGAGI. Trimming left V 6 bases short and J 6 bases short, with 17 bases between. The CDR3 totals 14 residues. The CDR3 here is CASSRNREWPEAFF. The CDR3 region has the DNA TGTGCCAGCAGCCGCAACAGGGAATGGCCTGAAGCTTTCTTT.

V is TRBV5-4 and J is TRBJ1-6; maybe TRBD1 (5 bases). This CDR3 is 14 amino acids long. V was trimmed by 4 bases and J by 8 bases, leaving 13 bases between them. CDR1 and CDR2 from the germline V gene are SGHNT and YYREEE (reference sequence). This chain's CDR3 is CASSLGGRDSPLHF. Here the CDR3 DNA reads TGTGCCAGCAGCCTGGGGGGGAGGGATTCACCCCTCCACTTT. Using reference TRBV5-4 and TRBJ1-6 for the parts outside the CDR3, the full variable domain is ETGVTQSPTHLIKTRGQQVTLRCSSQSGHNTVSWYQQALGQGPQFIFQYYREEENGRGNFPPRFSGLQFPNYSSELNVNALELDDSALYLCASSLGGRDSPLHFGNGTRLTVT.

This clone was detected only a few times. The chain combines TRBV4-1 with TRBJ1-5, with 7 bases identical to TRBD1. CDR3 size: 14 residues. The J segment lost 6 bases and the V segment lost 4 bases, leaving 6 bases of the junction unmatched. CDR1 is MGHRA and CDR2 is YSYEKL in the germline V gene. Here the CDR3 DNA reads TGCGCCAGCAGCCCTAACAGGGGAAGTCAGCCCCAGCATTTT. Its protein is CASSPNRGSQPQHF.

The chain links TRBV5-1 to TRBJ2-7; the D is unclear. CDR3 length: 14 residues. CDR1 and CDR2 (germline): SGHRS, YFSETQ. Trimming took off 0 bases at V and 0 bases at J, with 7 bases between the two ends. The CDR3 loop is CASSLESASYEQYF. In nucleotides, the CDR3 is TGCGCCAGCAGCTTGGAAAGCGCCTCCTACGAGCAGTACTTC. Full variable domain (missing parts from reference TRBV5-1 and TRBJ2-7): KAGVTQTPRYLIKTRGQQVTLSCSPISGHRSVSWYQQTPGQGLQFLFEYFSETQRNKGNFPGRFSGRQFSNSRSEMNVSTLELGDSALYLCASSLESASYEQYFGPGTRLTVT.

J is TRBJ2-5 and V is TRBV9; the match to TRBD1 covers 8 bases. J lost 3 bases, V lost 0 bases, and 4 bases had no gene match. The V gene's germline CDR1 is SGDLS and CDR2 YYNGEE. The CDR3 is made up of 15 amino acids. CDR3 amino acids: CASSVGRGREETQYF. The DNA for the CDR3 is TGTGCCAGCAGCGTAGGCAGGGGGCGGGAAGAGACCCAGTACTTC.

CDR3 protein: CASSQEPLTTSRDTQYF. The CDR3 bases are TGTGCCAGCAGCCAAGAACCTCTTACCACGTCACGGGATACGCAGTATTTT. This chain joins TRBV4-2 and TRBJ2-3; D not resolved. Trimming cost V 0 bases and J 6 bases, with 19 bases left between them. The germline V gene has CDR1 LGHNA and CDR2 YNFKEQ. The CDR3 loop spans 17 amino acids.

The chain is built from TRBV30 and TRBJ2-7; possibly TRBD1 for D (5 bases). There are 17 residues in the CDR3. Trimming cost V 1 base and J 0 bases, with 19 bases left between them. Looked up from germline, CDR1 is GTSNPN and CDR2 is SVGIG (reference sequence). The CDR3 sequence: CAWSDRPRGGISYEQYF. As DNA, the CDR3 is TGTGCCTGGAGTGACCGGCCTAGGGGCGGAATCTCCTACGAGCAGTACTTC.

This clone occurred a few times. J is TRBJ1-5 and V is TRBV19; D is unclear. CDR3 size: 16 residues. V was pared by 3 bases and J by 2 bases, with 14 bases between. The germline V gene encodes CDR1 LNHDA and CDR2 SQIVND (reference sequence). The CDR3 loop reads CASSISFGMGNQPQHF. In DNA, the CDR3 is TGTGCCAGTAGTATTTCCTTCGGTATGGGCAATCAGCCCCAGCATTTT.

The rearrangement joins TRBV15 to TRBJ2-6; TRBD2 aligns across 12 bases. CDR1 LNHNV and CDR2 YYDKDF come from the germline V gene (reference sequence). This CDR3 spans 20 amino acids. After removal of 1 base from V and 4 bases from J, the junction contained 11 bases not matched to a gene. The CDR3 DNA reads TGTGCCACCAGCAGAGGGGCTAGCGGGAGGGCAAGCGCAGGGGCCAACGTCCTGACTTTC. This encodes CATSRGASGRASAGANVLTF.

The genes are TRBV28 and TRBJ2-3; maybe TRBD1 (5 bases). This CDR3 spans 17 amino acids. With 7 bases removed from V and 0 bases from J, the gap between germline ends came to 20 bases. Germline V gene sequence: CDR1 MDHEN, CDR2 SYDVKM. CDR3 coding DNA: TGTGCCAGCAAACGCAACCTCAGGGTAGAGAGCACAGATACGCAGTATTTT. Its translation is CASKRNLRVESTDTQYF.

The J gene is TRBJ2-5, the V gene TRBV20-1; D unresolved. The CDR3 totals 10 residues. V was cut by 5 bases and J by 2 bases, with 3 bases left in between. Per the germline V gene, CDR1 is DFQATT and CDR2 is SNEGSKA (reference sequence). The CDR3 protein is CSAHQETQYF. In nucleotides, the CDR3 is TGCAGTGCTCATCAAGAGACCCAGTACTTC.

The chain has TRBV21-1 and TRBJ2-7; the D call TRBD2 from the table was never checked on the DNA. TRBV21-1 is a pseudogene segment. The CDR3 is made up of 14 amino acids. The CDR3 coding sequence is TGTGCCAGCAGCAAAGTTCACTGCCACTACGAGCAGTACTTC. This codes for CASSKVHCHYEQYF.